This T cell receptor (beta chain) was captured by sequencing in a study of metastatic and nonmetastatic thyroid tumors (dated by TCRdb to between 2020 and 2021). Regarding the study in general: The researchers compared repertoires between peripheral blood samples and tumor or nodule tissue samples from patients with malignant or benign thyroid disease.

CDR1 is given as MDHEN and CDR2 as SYDVKM, both from the germline V gene. The germline V and J ends show losses of 5 bases and 4 bases respectively, and no gene match explains 6 bases of the junction. The CDR3 measures 15 amino acids from cysteine to phenylalanine. The only DNA kept is the CDR3, 45 bases in frame from the first base. Overall study results and their limits: TCR beta diversity was reported as significantly higher in malignant tumors than in benign nodules, in both blood and tumor samples.

No patient had received any treatment before thyroid surgery. The study retrospectively analysed patient clinical samples collected from the early 2010s to the late 2010s using T-cell receptor beta sequencing. As for this clone: Its antigen is unknown. Per-base qualities were not stored, and no clone one base away is much larger.

Library construction relied on PCR. This sample was sequenced with an Illumina HiSeq 4000. High-throughput sequencing was used to profile the CDR3 region of the TCR beta-chain in every patient. The paper's data handling went like this. A classifier to discriminate distant-metastatic papillary thyroid cancer patients was built from CDR3 differences across clinicopathological groups. To measure repertoire diversity the researchers used the Shannon index, while the Morisita-Horn index served to gauge how similar the tumor and blood repertoires were. TCRdb ran its own pipeline on the public reads, namely fastp trimming at Q25 and MiXCR clone calling, and kept in-frame beta chains. TCRdb's processing, not the authors' own work, is the source of the V and J calls. This sample comprises 15,000 or so clones, around 3.9% of them detected only once. About 25% of the sample belongs to the ten largest clones.

Here the chain combines TRBV28 and TRBJ1-2, with 11 middle bases fitting TRBD1. Material: tumor tissue. The origin of this receptor is a female donor with papillary thyroid cancer or a benign thyroid nodule (not recorded which). Some clones in this sample may be carry-over from other donors' samples. The CDR3 here reads CASSTSDRGLYGYTF. The nucleotide sequence reads as follows: TGTGCCAGCAGTACATCGGACAGGGGGCTCTATGGCTACACCTTC.